The T cell receptor (beta chain) described here comes from a study of CD8+ T cells in alopecia areata. With 2 bases removed from V and 4 bases from J, the gap between germline ends came to 11 bases. The CDR3 totals 14 residues. Germline assignment: CDR1 MNHEY and CDR2 SMNVEV (reference sequence). Points from the study as a whole: Scalp sample sequencing also detects resident alphabeta T cells of normal skin. Among patients, TCR sharing was less clear than in mice, a difference possibly due in part to HLA diversity in the patient population. Normal scalp had lower clonality than lesional scalp, with alopecia totalis/universalis lesions showing this most strongly.

Details on this clone: Its specificity is unknown.

Sequencing used cDNA as its template, made by extracting RNA and reverse transcribing it. TCRdb's copy holds only in-frame clones and misses some; the assay was immunoSEQ multiplex PCR. The repertoire holds around 210,000 clones, around three fifths seen once, with about 5.3% in the top ten. Researchers picked out CD4+ and CD8+ T cells from PBMCs by sorting. V usage is TRBV27 and J usage is TRBJ1-1; unclear D gene. This sequence was found in a human donor in good health. The sequencing input was CD8+ T cells sorted from blood. CDR3 amino acids: CASSLGGLSTEAFF. The CDR3 DNA sequence: TGTGCCAGCAGTTTAGGAGGGTTATCCACTGAAGCTTTCTTT.